This T cell receptor (beta chain) was profiled in a study of blood T cell repertoires in COVID-19. Patients at the Seattle site were enrolled during active infection and followed longitudinally. The CDR3 is made up of 15 amino acids. The V segment lost 0 bases and the J segment 9 bases; nucleotides outside the gene matches: 9. Germline V gene data show CDR1 as KGHSH and CDR2 as LQKENI. This clone has only a few counts. Clones were read by immunoSEQ multiplex PCR, and TCRdb kept only the in-frame ones, dropping some. The sample holds roughly 140,000 clones, about 85% seen once. The clonotype was recovered from an older woman with COVID-19, enrolled during active disease. The sample comprised peripheral blood. This rearrangement joins TRBV18 to TRBJ1-2; 8 bases align to TRBD1. Here the CDR3 reads CASSPPGQATARYTF. CDR3 DNA sequence: TGTGCCAGCTCACCACCGGGACAGGCCACGGCTCGCTACACCTTC.